Listed below are T cell receptor beta chains from one sample, sequenced in a study of cytomegalovirus exposure and HLA in healthy donors. Generated by immunoSEQ multiplex PCR, the TCRdb table keeps only in-frame clones and is missing some. This table holds roughly 120,000 clones, about 73% found once. Sequences were obtained from PBMCs. The receptors shown here come from a woman aged 50 to 60 in good health and CMV-seropositive. The CDR3 runs from the conserved cysteine through the conserved F or W. The D gene is left open where the match is weak. Size values are once, few and many counts, or a class for expanded clones, and some rows have none.

size: .
J: TRBJ2-3
V: TRBV5-1
D: TRBD1
CDR3: CASSYGQGTDTQYF
DNA: TGCGCCAGCAGCTACGGACAGGGGACAGATACGCAGTATTTT

size: .
J: TRBJ1-2
V: TRBV14
D: .
CDR3: CASSQDAGWDYGYTF
DNA: TGTGCCAGCAGCCAAGATGCAGGGTGGGACTATGGCTACACCTTC

size: .
J: TRBJ1-5
V: TRBV21-1
D: .
CDR3: CASSKGGRASFYSNQPQHF
DNA: TGTGCCAGCAGCAAAGGTGGCAGGGCCTCCTTTTATAGCAATCAGCCCCAGCATTTT

size: .
J: TRBJ2-1
V: TRBV27
D: TRBD2
CDR3: CASNGAGDYNEQFF
DNA: TGTGCCAGTAACGGGGCGGGGGACTACAATGAGCAGTTCTTC

size: .
J: TRBJ1-6
V: TRBV6-6
D: TRBD1
CDR3: CASGDRAGYNSPLHF
DNA: TGTGCCAGCGGGGACAGGGCGGGCTATAATTCACCCCTCCACTTT

size: .
J: TRBJ2-2
V: TRBV7-9
D: .
CDR3: CSSSPLRVAGELFF
DNA: TGTTCCAGCAGCCCTCTTCGGGTGGCTGGGGAGCTGTTTTTT

size: .
J: TRBJ2-3
V: TRBV19
D: .
CDR3: CASSTRGSTDTQYF
DNA: TGTGCCAGTAGTACCCGGGGGAGCACAGATACGCAGTATTTT

size: .
J: TRBJ2-7
V: TRBV5-1
D: TRBD1
CDR3: CASSLGTGGVEQYF
DNA: TGCGCCAGCAGCTTGGGGACAGGGGGCGTCGAGCAGTACTTC

size: .
J: TRBJ1-5
V: TRBV7-2
D: .
CDR3: CASSLVTGRRQPQHF
DNA: TGTGCCAGCAGCTTAGTAACCGGGAGGCGTCAGCCCCAGCATTTT

size: .
J: TRBJ2-7
V: TRBV5-1
D: TRBD1
CDR3: CASSPTGVGEQYF
DNA: TGCGCCAGCAGCCCCACAGGGGTAGGGGAGCAGTACTTC

size: .
J: TRBJ2-5
V: TRBV6-4
D: TRBD2
CDR3: CASSEQTSGGPQYF
DNA: TGTGCCAGCAGTGAACAGACTAGCGGGGGACCGCAGTACTTC

size: .
J: TRBJ1-5
V: TRBV5-8
D: TRBD1
CDR3: CASSFDRGGMQPQHF
DNA: TGTGCCAGCAGCTTCGACAGGGGTGGGATGCAGCCCCAGCATTTT

size: .
J: TRBJ1-4
V: TRBV4-2
D: TRBD1
CDR3: CASSSRTGQNEKLFF
DNA: TGTGCCAGCAGCTCGAGGACAGGGCAAAATGAAAAACTGTTTTTT

size: few
J: TRBJ1-4
V: TRBV19
D: .
CDR3: CASNLQGTNEKLFF
DNA: TGTGCCAGTAACCTACAGGGAACTAATGAAAAACTGTTTTTT

size: once
J: TRBJ1-3
V: TRBV5-1
D: TRBD1
CDR3: CASSLGPRDRGSGNTIYF
DNA: TGCGCCAGCAGCTTGGGGCCCCGGGACAGGGGATCGGGAAACACCATATATTTT